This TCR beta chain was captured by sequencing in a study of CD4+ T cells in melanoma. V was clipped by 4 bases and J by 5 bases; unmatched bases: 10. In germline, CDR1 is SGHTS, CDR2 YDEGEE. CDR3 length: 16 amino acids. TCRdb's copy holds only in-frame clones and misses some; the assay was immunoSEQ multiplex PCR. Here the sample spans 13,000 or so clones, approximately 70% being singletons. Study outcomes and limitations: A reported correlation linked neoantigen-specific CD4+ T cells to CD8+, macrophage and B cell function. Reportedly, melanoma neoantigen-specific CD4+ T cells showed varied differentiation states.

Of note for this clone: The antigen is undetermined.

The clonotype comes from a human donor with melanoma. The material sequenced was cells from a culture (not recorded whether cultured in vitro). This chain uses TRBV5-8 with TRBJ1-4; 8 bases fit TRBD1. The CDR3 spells CASSPGQAIPNEKLFF. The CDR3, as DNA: TGTGCCAGCAGCCCGGGACAGGCGATACCGAATGAAAAACTGTTTTTT. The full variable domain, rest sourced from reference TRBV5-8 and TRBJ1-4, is EAGVTQSPTHLIKTRGQQATLRCSPISGHTSVYWYQQALGLGLQFLLWYDEGEERNRGNFPPRFSGRQFPNYSSELNVNALELEDSALYLCASSPGQAIPNEKLFFGSGTQLSVL.